One and the same sample provided the 25 T cell receptor beta chains below, sequenced in a study of memory CD8 T cells in hepatitis C reinfection. TCRdb's copy holds only in-frame clones and misses some; the assay was immunoSEQ multiplex PCR. This table has approximately 49,000 clones, 89% appearing once. Time point meaning: late/post reinfection, 12 to 24 weeks after detection. Sorted cells were sequenced directly ex vivo without any in vitro expansion. Sequencing used naive CD8+ T cells sorted from blood. These TCRs come from a man aged 18 to 35 with hepatitis C virus infection.

The chain links TRBV2 to TRBJ2-3; TRBD2 agrees at 11 bases. This CDR3 spans 15 amino acids. CDR1 and CDR2 from the germline V gene are SNHLY and FYNNEI. The V segment lost 4 bases and the J segment 4 bases; nucleotides outside the gene matches: 4. DNA for the CDR3: TGTGCCAGCAGTGTGACTAGCGGGGCCGCAGATACGCAGTATTTT. Amino acid sequence: CASSVTSGAADTQYF.

This clone was found once. J is TRBJ2-7 and V is TRBV7-9; no clear D gene. Trimming cost V 2 bases and J 0 bases, with 5 bases left between them. The CDR3 runs 13 residues. In germline, CDR1 is SEHNR, CDR2 FQNEAQ (reference sequence). The CDR3 loop reads CASSLPGSYEQYF. In DNA, the CDR3 is TGTGCCAGCAGCTTACCGGGCTCCTACGAGCAGTACTTC.

The chain couples TRBV27 to TRBJ1-1; D not certain. Germline V CDR1 and CDR2: MNHEY, SMNVEV (reference sequence). The V end lost 3 bases, the J end lost 1 base, and 9 bases lay between the germline ends. The CDR3 is made up of 14 amino acids. CDR3 region: CASSLGGWNTEAFF. In nucleotides, the CDR3 is TGTGCCAGCAGTTTGGGAGGCTGGAACACTGAAGCTTTCTTT.

The chain uses TRBV5-1 and TRBJ2-1; the match to TRBD2 covers 10 bases. Germline CDR1 SGHRS, CDR2 YFSETQ. The CDR3 is made up of 16 amino acids. V shed 5 bases and J 2 bases; nucleotides not matched to a gene: 7. DNA for the CDR3: TGCGCCAGCAGTTACATAGCGGGGGGCCCCTACAATGAGCAGTTCTTC. Its translation: CASSYIAGGPYNEQFF. Filled out from reference TRBV5-1 and TRBJ2-1, the complete variable domain reads KAGVTQTPRYLIKTRGQQVTLSCSPISGHRSVSWYQQTPGQGLQFLFEYFSETQRNKGNFPGRFSGRQFSNSRSEMNVSTLELGDSALYLCASSYIAGGPYNEQFFGPGTRLTVL.

CDR3 coding DNA: TGTGCCAGCAGCTTAGAAGGGACTAGCGGGCACTACTCCTACAATGAGCAGTTCTTC. It translates to CASSLEGTSGHYSYNEQFF. The chain employs TRBV7-9 and TRBJ2-1, with 12 bases identical to TRBD2. CDR1 SEHNR and CDR2 FQNEAQ come from the germline V gene (reference sequence). This CDR3 is built from 19 residues. The V segment lost 1 base and the J segment 0 bases; nucleotides outside the gene matches: 7.

The J gene is TRBJ2-5, the V gene TRBV5-1; 10 nucleotides line up with TRBD1. The end of the DNA aligns better with TRBJ2-7, so the J call may be wrong. CDR3 length: 15 residues. CDR1 is SGHRS, CDR2 YFSETQ, per germline. The CDR3 DNA is TGCGCCAGCAGCTTGGGACAGGGGGCCTCCTACGAGCAGTACTTC. Its translation is CASSLGQGASYEQYF.

This clone was picked up a small number of times. The chain employs TRBV13 and TRBJ1-1; tentative D call: TRBD1 (6 bases). Trimming cost V 3 bases and J 4 bases, with 9 bases left between them. The CDR3 totals 13 residues. The germline V gene encodes CDR1 PRHDT and CDR2 FYEKMQ (reference sequence). The CDR3 is CASSFQGSTEAFF. The CDR3 region has the DNA TGTGCCAGCAGCTTTCAGGGGAGCACTGAAGCTTTCTTT.

This rearrangement joins TRBV13 to TRBJ2-3; 7 nucleotides align to TRBD2. The CDR3 is 15 amino acids. Trimming removed 5 bases from V and 2 bases from J; junction bases left unmatched: 7. The germline CDR1 and CDR2 sequences are PRHDT and FYEKMQ (reference sequence). The CDR3 loop reads CASSPWTSSTDTQYF. The CDR3 bases are TGTGCCAGCAGCCCTTGGACTAGTTCCACAGATACGCAGTATTTT.

This chain uses TRBV5-4 with TRBJ2-3, with D possibly being TRBD2 (5 bases). Deletions cut 5 bases from V and 0 bases from J, with 10 bases between. The germline V gene encodes CDR1 SGHNT and CDR2 YYREEE (reference sequence). CDR3 length: 14 residues. The CDR3 nucleotides are TGTGCCAGCAGTTCTGGAGGCAGCACAGATACGCAGTATTTT. Protein: CASSSGGSTDTQYF. The complete variable domain, with remaining parts taken from reference TRBV5-4 and TRBJ2-3, reads ETGVTQSPTHLIKTRGQQVTLRCSSQSGHNTVSWYQQALGQGPQFIFQYYREEENGRGNFPPRFSGLQFPNYSSELNVNALELDDSALYLCASSSGGSTDTQYFGPGTRLTVL.

The gene calls are TRBV2 and TRBJ2-3; 15 nucleotides match TRBD2. J was trimmed by 1 base and V by 7 bases; bases with no gene match: 9. Germline lookup yields CDR1 SNHLY and CDR2 FYNNEI. The CDR3 is 18 amino acids. This CDR3 is CASTRGTSGGWGTDTQYF. The CDR3 DNA is TGTGCCAGCACAAGGGGGACTAGCGGGGGGTGGGGCACAGATACGCAGTATTTT.

A single count supports this clone. The chain employs TRBV9 and TRBJ2-1; 9 bases align to TRBD2. Germline CDR1 and CDR2: SGDLS and YYNGEE. The CDR3 has 15 amino acids. Unmatched junction bases numbered 4, after V lost 0 bases and J lost 6 bases. The CDR3 DNA reads as TGTGCCAGCAGCGTAGGCGGGGGGGCCGGCAATGAGCAGTTCTTC. This encodes CASSVGGGAGNEQFF.

V usage is TRBV27 and J usage is TRBJ2-3, with no clear D. This CDR3 comprises 16 residues. V was pared by 2 bases and J by 1 base, with 13 bases between. Germline V gene data show CDR1 as MNHEY and CDR2 as SMNVEV (reference sequence). CDR3 region: CASSLGLPPGTDTQYF. The CDR3 DNA is TGTGCCAGCAGTTTAGGCCTCCCCCCCGGCACAGATACGCAGTATTTT.

This chain joins TRBV27 and TRBJ1-5; 7 bases map to TRBD1. Germline-derived CDR1 and CDR2 are MNHEY and SMNVEV (reference sequence). The CDR3 has 14 residues. V lost 5 bases, J lost 2 bases, and 3 bases stayed unmatched. CDR3 coding DNA: TGTGCCAGCAGTAAAACAGGGGGCAATCAGCCCCAGCATTTT. Amino acids: CASSKTGGNQPQHF.

This rearrangement joins TRBV14 to TRBJ2-7; D uncertain. CDR1 SGHDN and CDR2 FVKESK come from the germline V gene. V was cut by 0 bases and J by 2 bases, with 8 bases left in between. This CDR3 is 14 amino acids long. The CDR3 protein is CASSQDTYTYEQYF. As DNA, the CDR3 is TGTGCCAGCAGCCAAGATACATACACCTACGAGCAGTACTTC.

V gene TRBV6-5 combines with J gene TRBJ1-2; D is ambiguous. The germline V and J ends were trimmed by 2 bases and 2 bases, with 12 bases remaining between them. From germline, CDR1 is MNHEY and CDR2 SVGAGI. The CDR3 spans 15 residues. CDR3 DNA sequence: TGTGCCAGCAGTTACGCAGCGGGAAGCAACTATGGCTACACCTTC. It encodes CASSYAAGSNYGYTF.

The chain uses TRBV6-5 and TRBJ1-5; D is possibly TRBD1 (5 bases). CDR1 is MNHEY, CDR2 SVGAGI, per germline. V lost 8 bases to trimming and J lost 0 bases, with 14 bases between them. The length of the CDR3 is 15 residues. CDR3 protein: CASRILGGSNQPQHF. The CDR3 DNA sequence: TGTGCCAGCCGAATTCTGGGGGGTAGCAATCAGCCCCAGCATTTT.

The gene calls are TRBV29-1 and TRBJ1-2; D unresolved. Germline V gene sequence: CDR1 SQVTM, CDR2 ANQGSEA. This CDR3 region has 13 residues. V lost 6 bases and J lost 2, with 13 bases in between. The CDR3 nucleotides read TGCAGCGTCCCTTCCGCCGGGAACTATGGCTACACCTTC. This gives the protein CSVPSAGNYGYTF. Full variable domain (remainder filled in from reference TRBV29-1 and TRBJ1-2): SAVISQKPSRDICQRGTSLTIQCQVDSQVTMMFWYRQQPGQSLTLIATANQGSEATYESGFVIDKFPISRPNLTFSTLTVSNMSPEDSSIYLCSVPSAGNYGYTFGSGTRLTVV.

V is TRBV29-1 and J is TRBJ2-1, with 7 bases fitting TRBD2. CDR1 is SQVTM, CDR2 ANQGSEA, per germline. The CDR3 is made up of 13 amino acids. The CDR3 sequence is CLASSSGYNEQFF. The CDR3 nucleotides read TGCCTCGCGAGTTCTAGCGGTTACAATGAGCAGTTCTTC.

This sequence joins TRBV4-1 and TRBJ1-2; the D gene is possibly TRBD1 (5 bases). Trimming removed 0 bases at V and 4 bases at J, with 9 bases between. From germline, CDR1 is MGHRA and CDR2 YSYEKL. This CDR3 has 14 amino acids. The CDR3 coding sequence is TGCGCCAGCAGCCAAGAAAGCAGGGTCTATGGCTACACCTTC. It is translated as CASSQESRVYGYTF.

This chain's CDR3 is CASSGVSNEQFF. DNA for the CDR3: TGTGCCAGTAGCGGGGTGAGCAATGAGCAGTTCTTC. The chain recombines TRBV27 with TRBJ2-1; 8 bases line up with TRBD2. The CDR3 spans 12 residues. The V segment lost 9 bases and the J segment 6 bases; nucleotides outside the gene matches: 4. Germline V gene lookup returns CDR1 MNHEY and CDR2 SMNVEV (reference sequence).

The V and J genes are TRBV7-9 and TRBJ2-5; 10 positions match TRBD2. The V and J ends lost 4 bases and 2 bases, in that order; junction bases with no gene match: 7. CDR1 and CDR2 from the germline V gene are SEHNR and FQNEAQ (reference sequence). The CDR3 length is 16 residues. CDR3: CASSSGLARSQETQYF. The CDR3 nucleotides are TGTGCCAGCAGCTCGGGACTAGCGAGATCTCAAGAGACCCAGTACTTC.

V gene TRBV5-1 combines with J gene TRBJ2-1, with 10 nucleotides matching TRBD2. Germline lookup yields CDR1 SGHRS and CDR2 YFSETQ. V gave up 5 bases and J gave up 9 bases; unmatched junction bases: 8. This CDR3 has 14 residues. The CDR3 here is CASRGLAGEVEQFF. For the CDR3, the DNA is TGCGCCAGCAGGGGGCTAGCGGGAGAAGTTGAGCAGTTCTTC.

The CDR3 region has the DNA TGTGCCAGCAGTTCGGCCCTGGAGGACACTGAAGCTTTCTTT. This sequence encodes CASSSALEDTEAFF. The chain carries TRBV6-1 and TRBJ1-1; D ambiguous. V shed 5 bases and J shed 3 bases, with 13 bases lying between them. This CDR3 region has 14 residues. The germline V gene encodes CDR1 MNHNS and CDR2 SASEGT.

The gene calls are TRBV11-2 and TRBJ2-5; 11 nucleotides align to TRBD1. The end of the DNA aligns better with TRBJ2-7, so the J call may be wrong. Germline loops: CDR1 SGHAT, CDR2 FQNNGV. The CDR3 runs 15 residues. The CDR3: CASTPGTGGYSEQYF. Here the CDR3 DNA reads TGTGCCAGCACCCCCGGGACAGGGGGTTATTCCGAGCAGTACTTC.

V usage is TRBV5-1 and J usage is TRBJ2-5, with TRBD2 matching 8 bases. The CDR3 is 16 amino acids. Germline-derived CDR1 and CDR2 are SGHRS and YFSETQ. Trimming cost V 1 base and J 2 bases; bases outside gene matches: 7. CDR3 coding DNA: TGCGCCAGCAGCTTGTCCCTCGCGGGGGGACAAGAGACCCAGTACTTC. Its protein is CASSLSLAGGQETQYF.